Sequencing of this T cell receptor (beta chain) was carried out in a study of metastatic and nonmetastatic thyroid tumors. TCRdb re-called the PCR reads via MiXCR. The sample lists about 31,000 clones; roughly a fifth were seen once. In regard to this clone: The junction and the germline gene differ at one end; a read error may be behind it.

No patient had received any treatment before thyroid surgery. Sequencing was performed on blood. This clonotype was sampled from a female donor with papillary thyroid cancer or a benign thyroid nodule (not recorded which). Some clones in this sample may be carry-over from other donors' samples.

DNA of the CDR3: TGTGCCAGCATTGAATCCCCGGACTATGGCTACACCTTC. Its protein product is CASIESPDYGYTF. The genes are TRBV25-1 and TRBJ1-2; no clear D. The CDR3 spans 13 residues. The germline V gene has CDR1 MGHDK and CDR2 SYGVNS.